This TCR beta chain was recovered during a study of early T cells in non-severe SARS-CoV-2 infection. Study as a whole: Bulk RNA isolated from unsorted whole blood underwent sequencing; chains were not paired. Study-wide results and limits: Missing private and CD4 specificities, VDJdb matching favored anti-spike CD8 responses.

In its sample, this clonotype was seen many times. Antigen: not known. Molecules of cDNA were individually given unique molecular identifiers that were attached to them. TCRdb passed the 5' RACE reads through MiXCR, listing each CDR3 protein once. The sample yields fewer than 35,000 distinct CDR3 sequences, roughly 5.9% seen once. Germline values: CDR1 MNHNS, CDR2 SASEGT. This CDR3 region has 15 residues. V dropped 5 bases and J dropped 6; count of bases not matched to a gene: 10. The sample consisted of whole blood. This sequence originates from an adult who was a healthcare worker with PCR-confirmed SARS-CoV-2 infection or an uninfected control (not recorded which). The V and J genes are TRBV6-1 and TRBJ2-7; 10 bases agree with TRBD1. The CDR3 region is CASSTQGQGTSEQYF. The CDR3 DNA sequence: TGTGCCAGCAGTACCCAGGGACAGGGGACGAGCGAGCAGTACTTC.